The present T cell receptor beta chain was sequenced within a study of Graves' ophthalmopathy and Graves' hyperthyroidism. The CDR3 is 14 residues long. The V segment lost 4 bases and the J segment 6 bases; nucleotides outside the gene matches: 8. The germline V gene has CDR1 MDHEN and CDR2 SYDVKM. RNA transcripts served as template for amplifying TCR beta CDR3 sequences. An opening RT-PCR round employed HTBI primers and preceded a second-round multiplex PCR. TCRdb re-analysed the multiplex PCR reads in MiXCR, keeping a single row per CDR3 protein. The sample contains under 800,000 distinct CDR3 sequences, roughly 20% of which appear only once. Hyperthyroidism is called stable when no ophthalmopathy develops within 18 months of follow-up. Clinicians made diagnoses from clinical symptoms, serum thyroxine, TRAb, thyroid ultrasound and orbital computed tomography.

The rearrangement links TRBV28 to TRBJ1-2; TRBD1 agrees at 7 bases. Input material: peripheral blood. This clonotype originated in a woman aged 18-35 years with stable Graves' hyperthyroidism. Some clones in this sample may be carry-over from other donors' samples. CDR3 amino acids: CASSSDRDRDGYTF. The CDR3 DNA reads as TGTGCCAGCAGTTCAGACAGGGATCGTGATGGCTACACCTTC.